This paragraph covers one T cell receptor beta chain sequence. No antigen is known for it. The source of the sample is a study of cytomegalovirus exposure and HLA in healthy donors. Study findings and constraints: Only CMV serostatus was available as immune exposure information. An analysis done earlier found most TCR beta V segments productive about 87% or about 30% of the time. There was a cluster of highly shared sequence variants that was likely a sequencing artifact. Because they were indistinguishable, some V segments, including TRBV6-2 and TRBV6-3, were excluded.

Researchers ran the PCR with 60 Vbeta and 13 Jbeta primers. The method was immunoSEQ multiplex PCR; TCRdb's version includes in-frame clones alone and lacks a portion of them. The data contain around 120,000 clones, over 65% of them singletons. Germline V gives CDR1 MNHEY, CDR2 SMNVEV (reference sequence). The CDR3 sequence is 16 residues long. Losses at the gene ends were 1 base for V and 7 bases for J; bases not matched to a gene: 11. The V and J genes are TRBV27 and TRBJ2-3, with TRBD2 identical over 7 bases. The sequenced material came from PBMCs. The sequence derives from a woman between 35 and 50 years old in good health and CMV-seropositive. CDR3 amino acids: CASSLLAGGIGHTQYF. CDR3 sequence (DNA): TGTGCCAGCAGTTTATTAGCCGGGGGGATCGGGCATACGCAGTATTTT.